These 32 T cell receptor beta chains came from one sample sequenced in a study of technical replicates of blood from several donors. Produced via immunoSEQ multiplex PCR; TCRdb's table is partial and in-frame only. The table lists about 88,000 clones, just under 95% of them singletons, with under 0.35% in the top ten. Sequencing was performed on T cells isolated from PBMCs. Source of these receptors: a human donor in good health.

V is TRBV11-2 and J is TRBJ1-1, with D unresolved. The CDR3 runs to 18 residues. Germline CDR1 reads SGHAT; CDR2 reads FQNNGV. Trimming left V 5 bases short and J 0 bases short, with 22 bases between. The CDR3 loop reads CASSLAYSPFRLNTEAFF. The CDR3 DNA reads as TGTGCCAGCAGCCTGGCTTACTCCCCGTTCAGGTTGAACACTGAAGCTTTCTTT.

This chain uses TRBV29-1 with TRBJ2-1; 8 bases agree with TRBD1. This CDR3 region has 14 residues. CDR1 is SQVTM, CDR2 ANQGSEA, per germline. V was pared by 8 bases and J by 1 base, with 7 bases of the junction left unmatched. The CDR3 sequence: CSIQTGASYNEQFF. The DNA of the CDR3 is TGCAGCATACAGACAGGGGCTTCCTACAATGAGCAGTTCTTC.

The gene calls are TRBV27 and TRBJ2-5; TRBD2 agrees at 9 bases. Germline assignment: CDR1 MNHEY and CDR2 SMNVEV (reference sequence). The CDR3 is 13 amino acids. Trimming took 7 bases from V and 5 from J; bases not matched to a gene: 5. CDR3 sequence: CASTGTSRETQYF. Written as DNA, the CDR3 is TGTGCCAGCACGGGGACTAGCCGGGAGACCCAGTACTTC.

V gene TRBV6-1 combines with J gene TRBJ2-7; 8 bases fit TRBD1. Germline values: CDR1 MNHNS, CDR2 SASEGT. V trimming: 7 bases; J trimming: 1 base; junction bases outside the gene matches: 6. This CDR3 has 14 residues. The CDR3 loop reads CASTGNRGSYEQYF. CDR3 DNA sequence: TGTGCCAGCACCGGAAACAGGGGGTCCTACGAGCAGTACTTC.

The chain links TRBV7-9 to TRBJ2-1, with 10 bases that match TRBD1. The CDR3 runs 15 residues. V lost 6 bases, J lost 7 bases, and 9 bases stayed unmatched. Germline CDR1 is SEHNR and CDR2 is FQNEAQ (reference sequence). The DNA for the CDR3 is TGTGCCAGCAGTTCCGGGACAGGGGCTAGGAATGAGCAGTTCTTC. This encodes CASSSGTGARNEQFF.

This chain links TRBV7-9 with TRBJ2-3; 8 nucleotides line up with TRBD1. CDR1 and CDR2 from the germline V gene are SEHNR and FQNEAQ (reference sequence). The junction had 7 bases not matched to a gene; V was cut back by 5 bases and J by 6 bases. The CDR3 runs 14 residues. CDR3 loop: CASSLDRGLDTQYF. Here the CDR3 DNA reads TGTGCCAGCAGCCTTGACAGGGGTTTGGATACGCAGTATTTT.

The chain has TRBV9 and TRBJ2-3, with D maybe TRBD2 (6 bases). CDR1 and CDR2 (germline): SGDLS, YYNGEE. CDR3 length: 15 amino acids. V shed 4 bases and J shed 4 bases, with 16 bases lying between them. Here the CDR3 reads CASSLSSVSPDTQYF. The CDR3, as DNA: TGTGCCAGCAGCTTGTCTAGCGTTAGCCCAGATACGCAGTATTTT.

This clone has only a few counts. CDR3 nucleotides: TGCGCCAGCAAAAATCAGGGTACCAGTGAAGCTTTCTTT. This gives the protein CASKNQGTSEAFF. The chain combines TRBV5-1 with TRBJ1-1; maybe TRBD1 (5 bases). Trimming removed 6 bases from V and 7 bases from J, with 16 bases in between. The CDR3 length is 13 residues. The germline CDR1 and CDR2 sequences are SGHRS and YFSETQ.

The chain employs TRBV4-2 and TRBJ2-7, with 12 bases that match TRBD2. The junction had 5 bases not matched to a gene; V was cut back by 7 bases and J by 1 base. CDR3 length equals 15 residues. Germline values: CDR1 LGHNA, CDR2 YNFKEQ. CDR3 sequence (DNA): TGTGCCAGCATGGGACTAGCGGGCGGGTCCTACGAGCAGTACTTC. Its protein is CASMGLAGGSYEQYF.

The V and J genes are TRBV7-2 and TRBJ2-1; tentative D call: TRBD1 (6 bases). The germline V and J ends were trimmed by 6 bases and 4 bases, with 25 bases remaining between them. CDR3 length equals 18 residues. In germline, CDR1 is SGHTA, CDR2 FQGNSA. CDR3 sequence reads: CASSFNRVSSLIYNEQFF. The CDR3 DNA reads TGTGCCAGCAGTTTTAACAGGGTCAGCTCCCTAATATACAATGAGCAGTTCTTC. The full variable domain, in which reference TRBV7-2 and TRBJ2-1 provide the parts outside the CDR3, is GAGVSQSPSNKVTEKGKDVELRCDPISGHTALYWYRQSLGQGLEFLIYFQGNSAPDKSGLPSDRFSAERTGGSVSTLTIQRTQQEDSAVYLCASSFNRVSSLIYNEQFFGPGTRLTVL.

J is TRBJ1-3 and V is TRBV9; D unclear. Trimming cost V 3 bases and J 0 bases, with 10 bases left between them. The germline gives CDR1 SGDLS, CDR2 YYNGEE. CDR3 length equals 15 residues. The CDR3 loop is CASSGAGVSGNTIYF. The DNA of the CDR3 is TGTGCCAGCAGCGGGGCCGGTGTCTCTGGAAACACCATATATTTT. Full variable domain (rest looked up from reference TRBV9 and TRBJ1-3): DSGVTQTPKHLITATGQRVTLRCSPRSGDLSVYWYQQSLDQGLQFLIQYYNGEERAKGNILERFSAQQFPDLHSELNLSSLELGDSALYFCASSGAGVSGNTIYFGEGSWLTVV.

The gene calls are TRBV23-1 and TRBJ2-7; D possibly corresponds to TRBD1 (5 bases). TRBV23-1 is designated an ORF whose function remains uncertain. Trimming stripped 0 bases from V and 0 bases from J, with 9 bases between. CDR3 size: 15 residues. CDR3 coding DNA: TGCGCCAGCAGTCAATCCTACAGGACCTCCTACGAGCAGTACTTC. It is translated as CASSQSYRTSYEQYF.

Regarding this clone: The junction differs from germline at one of its ends, possibly a read error. The gene calls are TRBV7-7 and TRBJ2-1; TRBD1 aligns across 10 bases. CDR1 and CDR2 from the germline V gene are SSHAT and FNYEAQ (reference sequence). The CDR3 is 15 residues long. The CDR3 DNA is TGTGCTAGCAGCCCGACAGGGGGCGAATGGAATGAGCAGTTCTTC. This gives the protein CASSPTGGEWNEQFF.

V usage is TRBV27 and J usage is TRBJ2-3; TRBD1 matches 8 bases. CDR3 length: 14 amino acids. Germline CDR1 reads MNHEY; CDR2 reads SMNVEV (reference sequence). V dropped 6 bases and J dropped 0; count of bases not matched to a gene: 2. CDR3 protein: CASSGQGSTDTQYF. In nucleotides, the CDR3 is TGTGCCAGCAGCGGACAGGGAAGCACAGATACGCAGTATTTT.

The chain combines TRBV13 with TRBJ2-1; maybe TRBD1 (6 bases). V was clipped by 5 bases and J by 3 bases, with 11 bases between them. The CDR3 extends over 14 amino acids. The germline V gene has CDR1 PRHDT and CDR2 FYEKMQ (reference sequence). The CDR3 here is CASSLDSRYNEQFF. As DNA, the CDR3 is TGTGCCAGCAGCCTGGACAGCCGCTACAATGAGCAGTTCTTC.

This clone showed up just once. V usage is TRBV27 and J usage is TRBJ2-2; a possible D gene is TRBD1 (5 bases). V was cut by 9 bases and J by 7 bases, with 21 bases left in between. Germline V gene lookup returns CDR1 MNHEY and CDR2 SMNVEV (reference sequence). The CDR3 has 15 amino acids. The CDR3 here is CASQPVGDWGGELFF. CDR3 DNA sequence: TGTGCCAGTCAACCTGTAGGGGATTGGGGCGGGGAGCTGTTTTTT.

The rearrangement uses TRBV2 and TRBJ2-7; tentatively, D is TRBD2 (7 bases). Per germline, CDR1 SNHLY and CDR2 FYNNEI. Trimming pared 7 bases from V and 1 base from J, leaving 20 bases between. The CDR3 contains 16 residues. The CDR3 here is CASIRGAGEGSYEQYF. CDR3 in DNA: TGTGCCAGCATTCGGGGGGCGGGAGAGGGATCCTACGAGCAGTACTTC.

The V call is TRBV28, the J call TRBJ2-3; the match to TRBD2 covers 7 bases. The V segment lost 3 bases and the J segment 2 bases; nucleotides outside the gene matches: 14. CDR3 length: 18 residues. Per germline, CDR1 MDHEN and CDR2 SYDVKM. CDR3 bases: TGTGCCAGCAGTTTCCTCGCGGGAGACCGGGAGTTCACAGATACGCAGTATTTT. Translated, it gives CASSFLAGDREFTDTQYF.

V usage is TRBV28 and J usage is TRBJ2-7; no clear D gene. Per the germline V gene, CDR1 is MDHEN and CDR2 is SYDVKM. With 5 bases removed from V and 3 bases from J, the gap between germline ends came to 14 bases. This CDR3 comprises 14 residues. The CDR3 DNA is TGTGCCAGCAGTCTTCCTTTAGAGTACTACGAGCAGTACTTC. Translated: CASSLPLEYYEQYF.

The gene calls are TRBV18 and TRBJ1-5; 9 nucleotides line up with TRBD1. The trim removed 6 bases at V and 7 bases at J, leaving 10 bases unmatched. Germline CDR1 and CDR2: KGHSH and LQKENI. This CDR3 region has 15 residues. The CDR3 DNA reads as TGTGCCAGCTCCGGGGTAGGACAGGGGACCCAGCCCCAGCATTTT. It is translated as CASSGVGQGTQPQHF.

A remark on this clone: Other DNA sequences in the same sample also yield this CDR3. The chain joins TRBV27 to TRBJ1-1; perhaps TRBD1 as D (5 bases). The CDR3 totals 13 residues. The germline V gene encodes CDR1 MNHEY and CDR2 SMNVEV (reference sequence). Trimming removed 3 bases at V and 4 bases at J, with 9 bases between. CDR3: CASSLGRGTEAFF. For the CDR3, the DNA is TGTGCCAGCAGTTTGGGGCGGGGCACTGAAGCTTTCTTT.

This chain joins TRBV7-8 and TRBJ2-7; 7 nucleotides align to TRBD2. The CDR3 totals 14 residues. CDR1 is SGHVS and CDR2 is FQNEAQ in the germline V gene. V lost 1 base, J lost 3 bases, and 3 bases stayed unmatched. The CDR3 is CASSLVGGYYEQYF. As DNA, the CDR3 is TGTGCCAGCAGCTTAGTGGGGGGGTACTACGAGCAGTACTTC.

The chain employs TRBV5-6 and TRBJ2-5; TRBD1 aligns across 7 bases. CDR1 is SGHDT, CDR2 YYEEEE, per germline. J lost 5 bases, V lost 5 bases, and 9 bases had no gene match. The CDR3 loop spans 14 amino acids. CDR3 bases: TGTGCCAGCAGTCGTCAGGGGGTGGGGGAGACCCAGTACTTC. Its translation is CASSRQGVGETQYF.

This clone was observed once. The CDR3 loop is CAWSTGGKNIQYF. CDR3 DNA: TGTGCCTGGAGTACCGGAGGCAAAAACATTCAGTACTTC. V gene TRBV30 combines with J gene TRBJ2-4; D perhaps matches TRBD2 (5 bases). This CDR3 contains 13 residues. Germline V gives CDR1 GTSNPN, CDR2 SVGIG (reference sequence). The V and J ends lost 2 bases and 3 bases respectively, with 8 bases between them.

The V gene is TRBV19, the J gene TRBJ1-5, with 7 bases lining up with TRBD1. Germline CDR1 LNHDA, CDR2 SQIVND (reference sequence). V was pared by 5 bases and J by 1 base, with 5 bases of the junction left unmatched. CDR3 length equals 15 residues. The DNA of the CDR3 is TGTGCCAGTAGTCGACAGGGTAGAAGCAATCAGCCCCAGCATTTT. Amino acid sequence: CASSRQGRSNQPQHF.

The chain couples TRBV19 to TRBJ2-7, with no clear D. This CDR3 comprises 12 residues. Trimming cost V 2 bases and J 7 bases, with 9 bases left between them. The germline V gene has CDR1 LNHDA and CDR2 SQIVND (reference sequence). The CDR3: CASSINSNEQYF. CDR3 bases: TGTGCCAGTAGTATAAACAGCAATGAGCAGTACTTC.

This chain joins TRBV6-5 and TRBJ1-5; D is unresolved. Germline V gene sequence: CDR1 MNHEY, CDR2 SVGAGI. This CDR3 contains 13 residues. V lost 3 bases and J lost 4, with 7 bases in between. The CDR3 loop reads CASSYTANQPQHF. For the CDR3, the DNA is TGTGCCAGCAGTTATACAGCTAATCAGCCCCAGCATTTT.

This clone was observed once. The chain links TRBV4-2 to TRBJ2-1; 9 bases line up with TRBD2. The CDR3 covers 15 residues. V dropped 6 bases and J dropped 7; count of bases not matched to a gene: 10. The germline V gene has CDR1 LGHNA and CDR2 YNFKEQ. The CDR3 loop is CASRPGIAGANEQFF. CDR3 sequence (DNA): TGTGCCAGCAGACCCGGTATAGCGGGAGCTAATGAGCAGTTCTTC.

The V gene is TRBV14, the J gene TRBJ2-7, with D tentatively TRBD1 (6 bases). This CDR3 is 15 amino acids long. Germline assignment: CDR1 SGHDN and CDR2 FVKESK. Trimming removed 3 bases from V and 0 bases from J, with 12 bases in between. In nucleotides, the CDR3 is TGTGCCAGCAGCCACAAAAGGACAGTCTCCTACGAGCAGTACTTC. It codes for CASSHKRTVSYEQYF.

The chain uses TRBV28 and TRBJ2-2; D unclear. Per the germline V gene, CDR1 is MDHEN and CDR2 is SYDVKM. The CDR3 loop spans 12 amino acids. Trimming took 6 bases from V and 7 from J, leaving 9 bases between them. CDR3 in amino acids: CASREYGGELFF. The DNA of the CDR3 is TGTGCCAGCAGGGAGTATGGCGGGGAGCTGTTTTTT.

The rearrangement uses TRBV19 and TRBJ2-7; 7 bases match TRBD1. Germline V gene sequence: CDR1 LNHDA, CDR2 SQIVND (reference sequence). V was pared by 4 bases and J by 6 bases, with 0 bases of the junction left unmatched. The length of the CDR3 is 11 residues. CDR3 DNA: TGTGCCAGTAGTAGACAGGGCGAGCAGTACTTC. Translating gives CASSRQGEQYF.

The chain combines TRBV7-2 with TRBJ1-1, with a possible D match to TRBD1 (5 bases). The CDR3 sequence is 15 residues long. Germline CDR1 reads SGHTA; CDR2 reads FQGNSA. V lost 2 bases, J lost 6 bases, and 16 bases lay in between. In DNA, the CDR3 is TGTGCCAGCAGCTTACGACAGATGTCAGCCGCTGAAGCTTTCTTT. Protein sequence: CASSLRQMSAAEAFF.